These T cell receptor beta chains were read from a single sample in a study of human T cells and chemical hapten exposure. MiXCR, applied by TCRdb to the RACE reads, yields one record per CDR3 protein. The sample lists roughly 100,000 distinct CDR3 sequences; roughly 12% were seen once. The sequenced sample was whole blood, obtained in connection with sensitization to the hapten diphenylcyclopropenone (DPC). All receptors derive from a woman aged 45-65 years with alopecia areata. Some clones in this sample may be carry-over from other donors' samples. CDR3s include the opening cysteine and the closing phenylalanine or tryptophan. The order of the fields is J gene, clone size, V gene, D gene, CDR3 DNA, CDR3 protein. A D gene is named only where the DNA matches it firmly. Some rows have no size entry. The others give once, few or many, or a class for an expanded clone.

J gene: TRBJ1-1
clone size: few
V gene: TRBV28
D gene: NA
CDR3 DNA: TGTGCCAGCCGCCCCATGAACACTGAAGCTTTCTTT
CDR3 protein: CASRPMNTEAFF

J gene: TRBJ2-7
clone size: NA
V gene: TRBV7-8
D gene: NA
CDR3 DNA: TGTGCCAGCAGCTTACAGGCCGCCCCCTACGAGCAGTACTTC
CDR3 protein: CASSLQAAPYEQYF

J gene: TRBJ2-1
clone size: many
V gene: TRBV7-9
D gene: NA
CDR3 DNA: TGTGCCAGCAGCTTAATATGGCTAGAGGACAATGAGCAGTTCTTC
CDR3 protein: CASSLIWLEDNEQFF

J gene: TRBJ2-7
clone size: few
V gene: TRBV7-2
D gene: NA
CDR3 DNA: TGTGCCAGCAGCTTAGTGCAGGACGGAGGGGAGCAGTACTTC
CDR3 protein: CASSLVQDGGEQYF

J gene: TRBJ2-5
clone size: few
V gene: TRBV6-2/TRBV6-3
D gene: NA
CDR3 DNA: TGTGCCAGCAGTCGAAACCGCGGGGATCAAGAGACCCAGTACTTC
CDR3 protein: CASSRNRGDQETQYF

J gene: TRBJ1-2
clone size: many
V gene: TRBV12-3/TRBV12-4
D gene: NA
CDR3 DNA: TGTGCCAGCAGTCCCGAGACAGGTCCTTATACCTATGGCTACACCTTC
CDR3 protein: CASSPETGPYTYGYTF

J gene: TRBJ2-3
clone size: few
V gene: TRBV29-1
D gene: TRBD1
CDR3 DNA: TGCAGCGCTACAGGGGGAGGTACAGATACGCAGTATTTT
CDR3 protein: CSATGGGTDTQYF

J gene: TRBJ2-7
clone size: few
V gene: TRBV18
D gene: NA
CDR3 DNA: TGTGCCAGCTCACCCAACCCCAGTTCCGAGCAGTACTTC
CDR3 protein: CASSPNPSSEQYF

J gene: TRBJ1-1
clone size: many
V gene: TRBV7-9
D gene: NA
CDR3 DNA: TGTGCCAGCAGCCCACAGGGCACTGAAGCTTTCTTT
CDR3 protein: CASSPQGTEAFF

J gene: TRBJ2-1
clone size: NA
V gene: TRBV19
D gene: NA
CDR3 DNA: TGTGCCAGTAGTATAAGTCGGGGGCTAGCGGATTCCTACAATGAGCAGTTCTTC
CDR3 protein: CASSISRGLADSYNEQFF

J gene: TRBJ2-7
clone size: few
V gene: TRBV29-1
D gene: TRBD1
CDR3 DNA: TGCAGCGTTGGTTCGGGACAGTCCTACGAGCAGTACTTC
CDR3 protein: CSVGSGQSYEQYF

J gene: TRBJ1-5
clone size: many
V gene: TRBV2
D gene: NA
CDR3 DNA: TGTGCCAGCACTCGCGACGGTAATCAGCCCCAGCATTTT
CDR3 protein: CASTRDGNQPQHF

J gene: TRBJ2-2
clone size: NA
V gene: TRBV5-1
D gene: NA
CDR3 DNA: TGCGCCAGCAGCGACCGACTAGGCAGGCGGGCCGGGGAGCTGTTTTTT
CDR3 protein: CASSDRLGRRAGELFF

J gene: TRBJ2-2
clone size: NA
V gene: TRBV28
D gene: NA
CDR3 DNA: TGTGCCAGCAGTCTAGGACGGCCGAACACCGGGGAGCTGTTTTTT
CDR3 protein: CASSLGRPNTGELFF

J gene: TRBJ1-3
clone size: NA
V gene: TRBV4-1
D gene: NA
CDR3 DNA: TGCGCCAGCAGCCCCCCCCGCTCTGGAAACACCATATATTTT
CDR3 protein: CASSPPRSGNTIYF

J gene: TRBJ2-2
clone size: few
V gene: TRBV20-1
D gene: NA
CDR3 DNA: TGCAGTGCTAGACCACCCGGCCGCGCGAACACCGGGGAGCTGTTTTTT
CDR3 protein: CSARPPGRANTGELFF

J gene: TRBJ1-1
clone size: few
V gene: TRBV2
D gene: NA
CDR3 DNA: TGTGCCAGCAGTGAAGCGATAGCGGGCACTGAAGCTTTCTTT
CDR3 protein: CASSEAIAGTEAFF

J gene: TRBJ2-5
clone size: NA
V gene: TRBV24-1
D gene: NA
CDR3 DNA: TGTGCCACTCAGGGAGGAGGTGAGACCCAGTACTTC
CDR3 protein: CATQGGGETQYF

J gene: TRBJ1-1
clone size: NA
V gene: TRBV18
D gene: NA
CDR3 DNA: TGTGCCAGCTCACCATCGGCACCATCCAACACTGAAGCTTTCTTT
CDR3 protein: CASSPSAPSNTEAFF

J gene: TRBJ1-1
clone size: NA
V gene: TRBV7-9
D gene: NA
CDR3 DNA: TGTGCCAGCAGCGGACCACCAGGACAGTCGAACACTGAAGCTTTCTTT
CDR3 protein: CASSGPPGQSNTEAFF

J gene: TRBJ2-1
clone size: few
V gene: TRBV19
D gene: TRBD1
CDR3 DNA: TGTGCCAGTAGTATAGGTACAGGGGGCGGGAGCTCCTACAATGAGCAGTTCTTC
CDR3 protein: CASSIGTGGGSSYNEQFF

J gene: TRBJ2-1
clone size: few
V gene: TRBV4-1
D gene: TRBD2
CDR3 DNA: TGCGCCAGCAGCCTAGCGGGAGCCTCTACAATGGAGCAGTTCTTC
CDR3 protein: CASSLAGASTMEQFF

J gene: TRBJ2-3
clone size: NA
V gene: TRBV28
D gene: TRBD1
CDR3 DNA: TGTGCCAGCGGTTGGGGGACAGGGGGCACAGATACGCAGTATTTT
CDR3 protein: CASGWGTGGTDTQYF

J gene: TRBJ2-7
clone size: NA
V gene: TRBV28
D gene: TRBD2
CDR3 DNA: TGTGCCAGCAGTTTTGGGTTAGCGGGAGGGCCGAGGGAGCAGTACTTC
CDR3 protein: CASSFGLAGGPREQYF

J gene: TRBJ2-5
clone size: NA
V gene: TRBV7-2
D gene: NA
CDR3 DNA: TGTGCCAGCAGCTTTACCGGGACCGCGGGGGAGACCCAGTACTTC
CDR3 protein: CASSFTGTAGETQYF

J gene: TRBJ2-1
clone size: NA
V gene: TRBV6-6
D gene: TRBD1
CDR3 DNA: TGTGCCAGCAGTAATTCCGGGACAGGCTACAATGAGCAGTTCTTC
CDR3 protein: CASSNSGTGYNEQFF

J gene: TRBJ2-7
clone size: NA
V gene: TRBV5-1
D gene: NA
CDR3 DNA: TGCGCCAGCAGCCACCAGGGGAACCACGAGCAGTACTTC
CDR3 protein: CASSHQGNHEQYF

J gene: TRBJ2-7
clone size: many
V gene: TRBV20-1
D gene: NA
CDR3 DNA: TGCAGTGCTAGGGAGGGGGGGAAATTAAGATCCTACGAGCAGTACTTC
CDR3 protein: CSAREGGKLRSYEQYF

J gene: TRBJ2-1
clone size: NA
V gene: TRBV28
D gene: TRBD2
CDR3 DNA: TGTGCCAGCGGGACTAGCGGGCTGGGTGTCCCCAATGAGCAGTTCTTC
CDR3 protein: CASGTSGLGVPNEQFF

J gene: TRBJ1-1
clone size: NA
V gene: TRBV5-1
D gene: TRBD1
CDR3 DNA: TGCGCCAGCAGCCCTGGAGGGGGCAGGGCAAACACTGAAGCTTTCTTT
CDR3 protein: CASSPGGGRANTEAFF

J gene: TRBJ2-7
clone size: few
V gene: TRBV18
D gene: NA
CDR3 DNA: TGTGCCAGCTCACGGGATGCAGGGGTGGACGAGCAGTACTTC
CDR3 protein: CASSRDAGVDEQYF

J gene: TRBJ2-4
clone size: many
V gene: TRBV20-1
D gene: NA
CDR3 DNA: TGCAGTGCCGTCCCCAGGGGGGGAAACATTCAGTACTTC
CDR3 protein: CSAVPRGGNIQYF

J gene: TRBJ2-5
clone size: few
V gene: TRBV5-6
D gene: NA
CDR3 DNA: TGTGCCAGCAGCTGGGGTGAGACCCAGTACTTC
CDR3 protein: CASSWGETQYF

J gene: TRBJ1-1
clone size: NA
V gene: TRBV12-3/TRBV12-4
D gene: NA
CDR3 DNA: TGTGCCAGCAGCCACAGCCCCATGAACACTGAAGCTTTCTTT
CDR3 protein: CASSHSPMNTEAFF

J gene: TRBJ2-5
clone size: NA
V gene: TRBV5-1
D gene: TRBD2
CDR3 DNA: TGCGCCAGCAACGAGGCGGGAGGCCAAGAGACCCAGTACTTC
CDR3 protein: CASNEAGGQETQYF

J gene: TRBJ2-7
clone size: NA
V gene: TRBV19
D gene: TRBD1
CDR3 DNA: TGTGCCAATAAGGGGACAGGGCGGTCCTACGAGCAGTACTTC
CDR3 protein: CANKGTGRSYEQYF

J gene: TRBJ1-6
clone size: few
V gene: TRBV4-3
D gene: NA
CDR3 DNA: TGCGCCAGCAGCCAAGAGGGAACAGGGCTTTCACCCCTCCACTTT
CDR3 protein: CASSQEGTGLSPLHF

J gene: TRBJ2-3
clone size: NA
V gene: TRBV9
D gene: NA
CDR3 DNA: TGTGCCAGCAGCTTCAGCGGGCCTGGTCAGTATTTT
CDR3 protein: CASSFSGPGQYF

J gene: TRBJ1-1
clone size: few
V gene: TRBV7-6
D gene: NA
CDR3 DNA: TGTGCCAGCAGCTTAAAAATGGTGGCCGCCATGAACACTGAAGCTTTCTTT
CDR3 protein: CASSLKMVAAMNTEAFF

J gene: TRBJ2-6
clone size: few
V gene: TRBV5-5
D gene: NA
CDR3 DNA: TGTGCCAGCAGCAGCATTTACAGCTCTGGGGCCAACGTCCTGACTTTC
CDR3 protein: CASSSIYSSGANVLTF

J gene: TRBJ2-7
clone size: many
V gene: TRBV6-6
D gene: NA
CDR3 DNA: TGTGCCAGCAGTTACTCGGCCAGGGGTTACGAGCAGTACTTC
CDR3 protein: CASSYSARGYEQYF

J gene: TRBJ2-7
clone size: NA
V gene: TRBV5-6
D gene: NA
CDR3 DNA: TGTGCCAGCAGCTGGGGTGAGGACGAGCAGTACTTC
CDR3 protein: CASSWGEDEQYF

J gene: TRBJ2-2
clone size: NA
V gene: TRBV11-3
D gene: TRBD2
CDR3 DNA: TGTGCCAGCAGCACTGGACTAGCTACCGGGGAGCTGTTTTTT
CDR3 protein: CASSTGLATGELFF

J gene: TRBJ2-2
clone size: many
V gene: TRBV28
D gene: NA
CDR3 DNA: TGTGCCAGTTCGACGTACACCGGGGAGCTGTTTTTT
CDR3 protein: CASSTYTGELFF

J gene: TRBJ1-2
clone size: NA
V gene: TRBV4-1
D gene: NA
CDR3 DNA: TGCGCCAGCAGCCAAATCCCACCATACTATGGCTACACCTTC
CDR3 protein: CASSQIPPYYGYTF

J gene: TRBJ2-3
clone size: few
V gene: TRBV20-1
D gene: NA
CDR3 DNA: TGCAGTGCTAGACTTCTCCCTGGGACGTACAGCACAGATACGCAGTATTTT
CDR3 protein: CSARLLPGTYSTDTQYF

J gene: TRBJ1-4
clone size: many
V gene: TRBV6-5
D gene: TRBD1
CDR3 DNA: TGTGCCAGCAGATTCCAGGGGGTTGCAACTAATGAAAAACTGTTTTTT
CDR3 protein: CASRFQGVATNEKLFF

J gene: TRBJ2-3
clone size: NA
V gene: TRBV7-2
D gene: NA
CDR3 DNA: TGTGCCAGCAGAGGGGCGAGCACAGATACGCAGTATTTT
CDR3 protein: CASRGASTDTQYF

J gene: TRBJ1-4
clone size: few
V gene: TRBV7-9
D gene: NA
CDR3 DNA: TGTGCCAGCAGCTTAGATCCAGGGGTCTATGAAAAACTGTTTTTT
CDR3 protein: CASSLDPGVYEKLFF

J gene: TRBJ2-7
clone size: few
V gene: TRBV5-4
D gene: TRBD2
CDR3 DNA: TGTGCCAGCAGCTTACTAGCGGGAGGACACGAGCAGTACTTC
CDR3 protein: CASSLLAGGHEQYF

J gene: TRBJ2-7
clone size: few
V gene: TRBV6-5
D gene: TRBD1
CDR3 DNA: TGTGCCAGCAGTTCGATGACAGGGCCGTTTGGAAAGCAGTACTTC
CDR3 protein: CASSSMTGPFGKQYF

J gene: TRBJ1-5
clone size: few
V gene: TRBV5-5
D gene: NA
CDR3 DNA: TGTGCCAGCAGCTTGGACACTCAGCCCCAGCATTTT
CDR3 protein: CASSLDTQPQHF

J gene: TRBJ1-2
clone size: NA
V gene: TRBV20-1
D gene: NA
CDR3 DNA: TGCAGTGCTAGAGATCCCCAGGGCCATCACTATGGCTACACCTTC
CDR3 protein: CSARDPQGHHYGYTF

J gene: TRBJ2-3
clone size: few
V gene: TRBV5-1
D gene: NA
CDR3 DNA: TGCGCCAGCAGCTTGATGGACGCCACAGATACGCAGTATTTT
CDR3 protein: CASSLMDATDTQYF

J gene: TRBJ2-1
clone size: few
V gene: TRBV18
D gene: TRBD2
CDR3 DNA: TGTGCCAGCTCCCAACGGACTAGCGGGGGAGGCAATGAGCAGTTCTTC
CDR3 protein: CASSQRTSGGGNEQFF

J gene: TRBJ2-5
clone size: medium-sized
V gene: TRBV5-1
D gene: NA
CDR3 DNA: TGTGCCAGCAGCTTACAAGAGACCCAGTACTTC
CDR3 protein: CASSLQETQYF